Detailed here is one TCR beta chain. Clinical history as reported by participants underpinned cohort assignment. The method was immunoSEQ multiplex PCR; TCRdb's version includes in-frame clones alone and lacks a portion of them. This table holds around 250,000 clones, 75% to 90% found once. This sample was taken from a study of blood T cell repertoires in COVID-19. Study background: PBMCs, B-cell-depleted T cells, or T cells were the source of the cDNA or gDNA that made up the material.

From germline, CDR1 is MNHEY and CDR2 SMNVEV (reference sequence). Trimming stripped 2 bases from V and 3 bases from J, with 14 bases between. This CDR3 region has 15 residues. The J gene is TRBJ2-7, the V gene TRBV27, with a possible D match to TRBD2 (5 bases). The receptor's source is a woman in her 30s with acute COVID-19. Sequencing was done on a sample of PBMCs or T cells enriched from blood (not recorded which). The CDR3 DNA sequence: TGTGCCAGCAGTTTAGAAAGCGGCCTATTCTACGAGCAGTACTTC. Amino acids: CASSLESGLFYEQYF.